The entry that follows covers one TCR beta chain sequence. The antigen remains unidentified. Between the trimmed V and J ends, which lost 3 bases and 3 bases, there was a span of 9 bases. CDR1 is WSHSY and CDR2 is SAAADI in the germline V gene. CDR3 length: 14 amino acids. This record comes from a study of OX40 agonist ivuxolimab in advanced cancers. Study context: The group had a mean age of 60 years, ranged from about 20 to 85, and was 82.7% male. The study's findings and limits: Expanded clones belonging to CD8+ T cells outnumbered, on average, those of CD4+. There was clonal expansion of CD4+ and CD8+ blood T cells by week 6 at 0.1 to 3.0 mg/kg.

The method was immunoSEQ multiplex PCR; TCRdb's version includes in-frame clones alone and lacks a portion of them. Of around 140,000 clones detected, about 93% appear once; the ten largest clones hold approximately 1%. This chain uses TRBV10-2 with TRBJ2-1; D perhaps matches TRBD2 (6 bases). The specimen comprised CD4+ or CD8+ T cells sorted from blood, sampled in a trial of the OX40 agonist ivuxolimab. The clonotype was recovered from an adult with an advanced solid tumor such as melanoma, head and neck, liver or kidney cancer. The CDR3 DNA is TGCGCCAGCAGTGATTGGGGACTCTACAATGAGCAGTTCTTC. Residues: CASSDWGLYNEQFF.